The T cell receptor (beta chain) under discussion was sequenced for a study of cytomegalovirus exposure and HLA in healthy donors. General study findings and limits: In a later analysis, around 18,000 TCR beta sequences were associated with HLA alleles at 0.05 false discovery rate. An ancestry cluster, one associated with Asian ancestry, reportedly showed fewer N-insertions than the approximately 700-donor mean in a later analysis.

In the PCR, 60 Vbeta and 13 Jbeta primers were used. Measured with immunoSEQ multiplex PCR; TCRdb has only the in-frame clones, and not every one. Of 120,000 or so clones detected, around 76% appear once; the ten largest clones hold 13%. Turning to this clone: Its antigen is currently unknown.

The CDR3 runs 17 residues. Germline V gives CDR1 SGHNT, CDR2 YYREEE (reference sequence). With 3 bases removed from V and 1 base from J, the gap between germline ends came to 17 bases. Sample: PBMCs. The source of this sequence is a man younger than 45 in good health and CMV-seropositive. V and J are TRBV5-4 and TRBJ2-1, with a weak D call TRBD2 (5 bases). Here the CDR3 DNA reads TGTGCCAGCAGCTCCTTAGGAAGGGCGGGTTCCTACAATGAGCAGTTCTTC. Its translation: CASSSLGRAGSYNEQFF.